Below are 13 T cell receptor beta chains sequenced from a single sample in a study of blood T cell repertoires in COVID-19. Method: immunoSEQ multiplex PCR; TCRdb's copy keeps in-frame clones and lacks some. This table has about 300,000 clones, 88% appearing once. Sequences were obtained from peripheral blood. Receptors were obtained from a woman aged 25 to 39 who had recovered from COVID-19.

V gene TRBV6-5 combines with J gene TRBJ1-6; D perhaps matches TRBD1 (5 bases). Trimming pared 4 bases from V and 7 bases from J, leaving 14 bases between. Germline-derived CDR1 and CDR2 are MNHEY and SVGAGI. The CDR3 covers 15 residues. The CDR3, as DNA: TGTGCCAGCAGTTGGTCAGGGCCGACCAATTCACCCCTCCACTTT. Translation: CASSWSGPTNSPLHF.

The chain uses TRBV5-1 and TRBJ2-3; D is undetermined. The germline V gene encodes CDR1 SGHRS and CDR2 YFSETQ. Trimming cost V 2 bases and J 6 bases, with 10 bases left between them. This CDR3 comprises 13 residues. The CDR3 DNA is TGCGCCAGCAGCTTTGACTCGCCGGATACGCAGTATTTT. This sequence encodes CASSFDSPDTQYF.

The CDR3 bases are TGTGCCAGTACCGACACGGATAATCTCAGCTCCTATAATTCACCCCTCCACTTT. Translated, it gives CASTDTDNLSSYNSPLHF. The V and J genes are TRBV19 and TRBJ1-6; D is undetermined. V was cut by 7 bases and J by 0 bases, with 19 bases left in between. Germline V gene lookup returns CDR1 LNHDA and CDR2 SQIVND (reference sequence). The CDR3 sequence is 18 residues long. Complete variable domain (other parts from reference TRBV19 and TRBJ1-6): DGGITQSPKYLFRKEGQNVTLSCEQNLNHDAMYWYRQDPGQGLRLIYYSQIVNDFQKGDIAEGYSVSREKKESFPLTVTSAQKNPTAFYLCASTDTDNLSSYNSPLHFGNGTRLTVT.

The chain employs TRBV2 and TRBJ2-7; 7 bases align to TRBD2. The junction had 8 bases not matched to a gene; V was cut back by 4 bases and J by 5 bases. The V gene's germline CDR1 is SNHLY and CDR2 FYNNEI. This CDR3 has 14 amino acids. In DNA form, the CDR3 reads TGTGCCAGCAGTGCCCGAGCGGGGTTAGACGAGCAGTACTTC. Amino acids: CASSARAGLDEQYF.

The rearrangement joins TRBV2 to TRBJ2-6; 7 bases agree with TRBD1. The length of the CDR3 is 15 residues. Germline V CDR1 and CDR2: SNHLY, FYNNEI. V was pared by 6 bases and J by 4 bases, with 6 bases of the junction left unmatched. CDR3 sequence reads: CASRFTGDGANVLTF. In nucleotides, the CDR3 is TGTGCCAGCAGGTTCACAGGGGACGGGGCCAACGTCCTGACTTTC.

This rearrangement joins TRBV6-6 to TRBJ1-2; D gene unclear. The CDR3 covers 15 residues. The germline CDR1 and CDR2 sequences are MNHNY and SVGAGI (reference sequence). The V and J ends lost 0 bases and 5 bases respectively, with 13 bases between them. The CDR3 is CASSYSRAGDYGYTF. CDR3 coding DNA: TGTGCCAGCAGTTACTCGAGGGCAGGCGATTATGGCTACACCTTC.

This clone was seen a few times. This sample also contains other DNA sequences that code for the same CDR3. V usage is TRBV12-3 or TRBV12-4 and J usage is TRBJ1-1, with 7 positions matching TRBD1. The CDR3 contains 13 residues. The junction had 1 base not matched to a gene; V was cut back by 5 bases and J by 1 base. CDR3 coding DNA: TGTGCCAGCAGTGACAGGGCGAACACTGAAGCTTTCTTT. Its protein product is CASSDRANTEAFF.

J is TRBJ2-5 and V is TRBV2; no clear D. V gave up 0 bases and J gave up 4 bases, with 3 bases separating them. The germline V gene encodes CDR1 SNHLY and CDR2 FYNNEI. CDR3 size: 12 residues. This CDR3 is CASSEARETQYF. CDR3 in DNA: TGTGCCAGCAGTGAAGCGCGAGAGACCCAGTACTTC.

This sequence joins TRBV6-4 and TRBJ2-1; TRBD2 matches at 10 bases. Per the germline V gene, CDR1 is MRHNA and CDR2 is SNTAGT. This CDR3 has 16 residues. J was trimmed by 4 bases and V by 0 bases; bases with no gene match: 3. The CDR3 is CASSDSHSGGYNEQFF. The CDR3 DNA reads TGTGCCAGCAGTGACTCACATAGCGGGGGGTACAATGAGCAGTTCTTC.

There are a few counts of this clone. This chain connects TRBV7-6 to TRBJ2-5; a weak D match, TRBD1 (6 bases). V was cut by 4 bases and J by 10 bases, with 19 bases left in between. This CDR3 comprises 14 residues. CDR1 and CDR2 from the germline V gene are SGHVS and FNYEAQ. CDR3 DNA: TGTGCCAGCAGCTCCCGCTCACAGGGAATGGACCAGTACTTC. Amino acid sequence: CASSSRSQGMDQYF.

The J gene is TRBJ2-5, the V gene TRBV19; TRBD2 matches 7 bases. The germline V gene has CDR1 LNHDA and CDR2 SQIVND (reference sequence). The CDR3 contains 15 residues. V lost 3 bases and J lost 3; bases outside the gene matches: 7. The chain's CDR3 is CASSIWSSGKETQYF. The CDR3 nucleotides read TGTGCCAGTAGTATCTGGTCTAGCGGAAAAGAGACCCAGTACTTC.

The V call is TRBV7-9, the J call TRBJ1-4; TRBD1 matches at 7 bases. The CDR3 has 14 amino acids. V shed 5 bases and J 5 bases; nucleotides not matched to a gene: 5. Germline CDR1 and CDR2: SEHNR and FQNEAQ (reference sequence). In DNA, the CDR3 is TGTGCCAGCAGCCCCACAGGGGTGAATGAAAAACTGTTTTTT. This translates into CASSPTGVNEKLFF.

V gene TRBV5-4 combines with J gene TRBJ1-2; perhaps TRBD1 as D (6 bases). Germline CDR1 and CDR2: SGHNT and YYREEE (reference sequence). CDR3 length: 13 residues. V was trimmed by 5 bases and J by 4 bases, leaving 12 bases between them. CDR3 nucleotide sequence: TGTGCCAGCAGGCCCGGGACAATCTATGGCTACACCTTC. This encodes CASRPGTIYGYTF.